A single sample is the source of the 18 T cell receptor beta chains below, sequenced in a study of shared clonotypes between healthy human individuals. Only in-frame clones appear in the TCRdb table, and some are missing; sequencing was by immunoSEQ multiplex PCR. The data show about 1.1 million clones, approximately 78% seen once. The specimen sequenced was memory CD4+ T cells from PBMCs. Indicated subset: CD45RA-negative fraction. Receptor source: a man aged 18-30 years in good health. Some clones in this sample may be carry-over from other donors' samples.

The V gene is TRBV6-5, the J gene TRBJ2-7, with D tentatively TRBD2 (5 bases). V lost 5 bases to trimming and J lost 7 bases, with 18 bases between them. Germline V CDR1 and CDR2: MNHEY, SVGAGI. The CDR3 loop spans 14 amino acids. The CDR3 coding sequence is TGTGCCAGCAGTCAAATCCGGGGTTCTAGGGAGCAGTACTTC. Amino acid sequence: CASSQIRGSREQYF.

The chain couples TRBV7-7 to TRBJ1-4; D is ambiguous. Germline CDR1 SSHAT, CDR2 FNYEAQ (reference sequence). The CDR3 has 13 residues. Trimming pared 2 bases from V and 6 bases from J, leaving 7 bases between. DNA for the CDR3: TGTGCCAGCAGCTTATTACAGCATGAAAAACTGTTTTTT. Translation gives CASSLLQHEKLFF.

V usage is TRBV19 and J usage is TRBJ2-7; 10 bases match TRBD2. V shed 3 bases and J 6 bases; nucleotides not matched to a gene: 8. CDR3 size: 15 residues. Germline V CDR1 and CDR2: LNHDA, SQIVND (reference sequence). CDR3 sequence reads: CASSMIFASGGEQYF. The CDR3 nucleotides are TGTGCCAGTAGTATGATCTTTGCTAGCGGGGGCGAGCAGTACTTC.

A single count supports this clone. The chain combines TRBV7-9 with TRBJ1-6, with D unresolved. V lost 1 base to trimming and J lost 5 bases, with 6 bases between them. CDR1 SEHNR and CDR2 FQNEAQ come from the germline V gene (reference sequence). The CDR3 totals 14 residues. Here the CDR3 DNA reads TGTGCCAGCAGCTTAGAGGTCGATAATTCACCCCTCCACTTT. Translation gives CASSLEVDNSPLHF.

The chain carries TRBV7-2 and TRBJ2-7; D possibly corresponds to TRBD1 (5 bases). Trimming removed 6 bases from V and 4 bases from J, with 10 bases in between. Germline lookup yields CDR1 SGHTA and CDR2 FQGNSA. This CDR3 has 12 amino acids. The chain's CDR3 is CASRKTEYEQYF. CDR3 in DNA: TGTGCCAGCAGAAAGACAGAATACGAGCAGTACTTC.

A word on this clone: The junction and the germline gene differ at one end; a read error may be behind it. This CDR3 is CASSTKTRRTSGFEIGF. CDR3 nucleotide sequence: TGTGCCAGCAGCACAAAGACCCGTCGGACTAGCGGGTTTGAAATTGGGTTC. The rearrangement links TRBV13 to TRBJ2-7; 11 nucleotides line up with TRBD2. CDR1 and CDR2 from the germline V gene are PRHDT and FYEKMQ (reference sequence). This CDR3 has 17 residues.

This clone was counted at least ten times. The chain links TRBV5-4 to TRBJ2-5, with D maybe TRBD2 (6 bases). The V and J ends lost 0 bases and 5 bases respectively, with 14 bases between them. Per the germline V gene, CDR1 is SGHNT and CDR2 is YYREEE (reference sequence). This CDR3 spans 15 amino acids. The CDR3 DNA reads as TGTGCCAGCAGCTTGGGCATGAGGGAGGATGAGACCCAGTACTTC. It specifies CASSLGMREDETQYF.

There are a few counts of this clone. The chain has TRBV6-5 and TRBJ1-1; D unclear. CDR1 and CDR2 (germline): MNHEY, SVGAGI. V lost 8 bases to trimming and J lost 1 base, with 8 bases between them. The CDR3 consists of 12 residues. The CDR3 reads CASGRRNTEAFF. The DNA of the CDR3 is TGTGCCAGCGGACGGCGGAACACTGAAGCTTTCTTT.

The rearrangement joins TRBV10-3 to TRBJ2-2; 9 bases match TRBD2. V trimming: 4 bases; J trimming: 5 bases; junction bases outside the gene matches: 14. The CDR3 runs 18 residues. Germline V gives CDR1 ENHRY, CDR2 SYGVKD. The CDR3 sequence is CAISALKPGLALTGELFF. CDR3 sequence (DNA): TGTGCCATCAGTGCCTTAAAACCGGGACTAGCCCTGACCGGGGAGCTGTTTTTT.

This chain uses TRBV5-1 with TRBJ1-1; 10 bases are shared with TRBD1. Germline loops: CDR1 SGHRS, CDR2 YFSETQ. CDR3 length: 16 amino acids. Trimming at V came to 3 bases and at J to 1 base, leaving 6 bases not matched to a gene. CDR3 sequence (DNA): TGCGCCAGCAGCTGGGGACAGGGGAGTTGGAACACTGAAGCTTTCTTT. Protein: CASSWGQGSWNTEAFF.

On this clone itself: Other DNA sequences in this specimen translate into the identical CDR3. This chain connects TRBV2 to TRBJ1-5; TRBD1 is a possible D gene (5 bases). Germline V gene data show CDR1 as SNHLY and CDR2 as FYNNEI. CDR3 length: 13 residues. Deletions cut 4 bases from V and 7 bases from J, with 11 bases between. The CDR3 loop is CASSVGVGQPQHF. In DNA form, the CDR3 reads TGTGCCAGCAGTGTGGGGGTGGGACAGCCCCAGCATTTT.

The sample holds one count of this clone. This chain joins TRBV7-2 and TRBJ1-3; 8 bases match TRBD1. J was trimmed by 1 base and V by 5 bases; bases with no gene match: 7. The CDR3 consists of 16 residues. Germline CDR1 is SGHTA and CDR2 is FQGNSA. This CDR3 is CASSPRQGRSGNTIYF. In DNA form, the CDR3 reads TGTGCCAGCAGCCCAAGACAGGGGAGGTCTGGAAACACCATATATTTT.

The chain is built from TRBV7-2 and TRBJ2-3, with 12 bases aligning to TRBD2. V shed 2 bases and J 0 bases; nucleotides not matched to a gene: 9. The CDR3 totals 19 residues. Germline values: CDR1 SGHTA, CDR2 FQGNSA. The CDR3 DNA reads TGTGCCAGCAGCTTATTACTAGCGGGAGGTCCTGCTAGCACAGATACGCAGTATTTT. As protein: CASSLLLAGGPASTDTQYF.

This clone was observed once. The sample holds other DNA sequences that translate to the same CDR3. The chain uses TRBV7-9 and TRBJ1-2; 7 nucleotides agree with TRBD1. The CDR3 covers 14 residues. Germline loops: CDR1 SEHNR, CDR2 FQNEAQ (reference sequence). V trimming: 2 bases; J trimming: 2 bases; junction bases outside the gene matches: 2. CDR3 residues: CASSLIQGNYGYTF. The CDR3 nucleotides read TGTGCCAGCAGCTTAATACAGGGGAACTATGGCTACACCTTC.

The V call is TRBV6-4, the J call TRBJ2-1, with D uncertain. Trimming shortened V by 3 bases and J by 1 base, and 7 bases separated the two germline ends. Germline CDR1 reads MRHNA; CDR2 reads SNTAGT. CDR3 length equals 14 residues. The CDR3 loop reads CASSEVFSYNEQFF. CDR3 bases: TGTGCCAGCAGTGAAGTCTTTTCCTACAATGAGCAGTTCTTC.

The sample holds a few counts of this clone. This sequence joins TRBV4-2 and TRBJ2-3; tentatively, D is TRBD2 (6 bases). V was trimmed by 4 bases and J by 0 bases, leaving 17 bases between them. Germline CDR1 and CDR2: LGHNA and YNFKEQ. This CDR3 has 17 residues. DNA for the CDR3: TGTGCCAGCAGCCTAAAAATGCGGGACCGAAGCACAGATACGCAGTATTTT. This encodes CASSLKMRDRSTDTQYF.

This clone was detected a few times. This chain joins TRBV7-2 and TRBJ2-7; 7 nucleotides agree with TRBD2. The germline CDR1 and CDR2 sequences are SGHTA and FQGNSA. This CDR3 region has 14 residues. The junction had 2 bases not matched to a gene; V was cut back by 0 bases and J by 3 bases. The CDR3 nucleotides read TGTGCCAGCAGCTTAGCGGCTAGCGGCTACGAGCAGTACTTC. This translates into CASSLAASGYEQYF.

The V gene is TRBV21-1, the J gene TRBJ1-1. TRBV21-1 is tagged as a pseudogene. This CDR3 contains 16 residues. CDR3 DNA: TGTGCCAGCAGCAAGGAATGGCGGTTCATGAACACTGAAGCTTTCTTT. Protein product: CASSKEWRFMNTEAFF.